This entry is about one TCR beta chain. This clonotype was observed a few times. Its cognate antigen has yet to be identified. There are no base qualities to consult, and no much larger clone falls within one base. This sample is part of a study of T-cell reconstitution after alpha-beta-depleted transplantation in children (TCRdb year 2016). Looking at the study overall: T-cell immune reconstitution after TCRalphabeta/CD19-depleted allogeneic hematopoietic cell transplantation in children was quantitatively tracked in the study by means of TCR repertoire profiling.

Taken from cysteine to phenylalanine, the CDR3 has 13 residues. Just the 39-base CDR3 DNA is kept, in frame starting at base 1. After removal of 6 bases from V and 2 bases from J, the junction retains 6 bases not matched to a gene. CDR1 and CDR2, looked up from the germline V gene (reference sequence), are DFQATT and SNEGSKA. Receptor libraries were prepared by PCR. TCRdb names Illumina HiSeq 2500 as the instrument used. TCR libraries were prepared with molecular barcoding, using unique molecular identifiers to normalize TCRbeta repertoire quantification. Clones were called with MiXCR by TCRdb after fastp trimmed the public reads at Q25, and only in-frame beta chains were retained. A single entry per CDR3 protein holds the most common genes and DNA from its merged rows. This sample lists over 300,000 distinct CDR3 sequences; 10% were detected once. The ten largest clones capture 2.4% of the sample.

Sequencing was performed on PBMCs from the stem cell graft donor, taken from the stem cell graft. Recombination linked TRBV20-1 to TRBJ1-1; TRBD1 matches 7 bases in the middle. This sequence originates from a human donor who donated a stem cell graft to a child with acute lymphoblastic leukemia. The CDR3 is CSAQGTANTEAFF. Here is the DNA: TGCAGTGCCCAGGGGACAGCTAACACTGAAGCTTTCTTT.